This T cell receptor beta chain was documented in a study of shared clonotypes between healthy human individuals. Naivety among CD8 cells was defined by CD45RO negativity and positive CCR7 selection, thereby excluding terminally differentiated effector memory CD45RA+ cells. Each sample came from a Caucasian adult donor living in Nashville, Tennessee. In the authors' workflow: ImmunoSEQ output lacked quality scores and full-length reads, limiting matched filtering. The method was immunoSEQ multiplex PCR; TCRdb's version includes in-frame clones alone and lacks a portion of them. D and trimming come from the DNA, and the V and J calls and clone size come from that table. The sample records some 740,000 clones, 90% to 95% being singletons. This receptor was obtained from a man aged 30-40 years in good health. The sequenced sample consisted of naive CD8+ T cells sorted from blood.

Written as DNA, the CDR3 is TGCAGCAGCTCCCCGGGGAGCTCCTACAATGAGCAGTTCTTC. Protein product: CSSSPGSSYNEQFF. The rearrangement links TRBV29-1 to TRBJ2-1; tentatively, D is TRBD2 (5 bases). V lost 8 bases and J 0 bases, leaving 14 bases between the germline ends. CDR3 length equals 14 residues. Germline values: CDR1 SQVTM, CDR2 ANQGSEA.